These T cell receptor beta chains were read from a single sample in a study of T cell repertoires in cytomegalovirus infection. TCRdb called the reads again in MiXCR, with one record for every CDR3 protein. The sample has about 230,000 distinct CDR3 sequences, 22% seen once. Specimen: CD8+ T cells from PBMCs. The origin of the receptors is a human donor in good health (CMV status not recorded). Some clones in this sample may be carry-over from other donors' samples. CDR3s include the opening cysteine and the closing phenylalanine or tryptophan. Each record gives: D gene, J gene, V gene, clone size, CDR3 protein, CDR3 DNA. The D gene is left open where the match is weak. The size field is filled for only some rows; it gives once, few, many or a size class.

d_gene: -; j_gene: TRBJ2-7; v_gene: TRBV2; abundance: few; CDR3aa: CASSAPRGGHEQYF; CDR3nt: TGTGCCAGCAGTGCACCGAGGGGGGGTCACGAGCAGTACTTC
d_gene: -; j_gene: TRBJ2-7; v_gene: TRBV28; abundance: -; CDR3aa: CASTLGGTYEQYF; CDR3nt: TGTGCCAGCACCTTGGGCGGAACCTACGAGCAGTACTTC
d_gene: TRBD1; j_gene: TRBJ2-5; v_gene: TRBV20-1; abundance: -; CDR3aa: CSAKPLQGANQETQYF; CDR3nt: TGCAGTGCTAAGCCCCTCCAGGGGGCGAACCAAGAGACCCAGTACTTC
d_gene: -; j_gene: TRBJ2-1; v_gene: TRBV30; abundance: -; CDR3aa: CAWSVASYNEQFF; CDR3nt: TGTGCCTGGAGTGTGGCCTCCTACAATGAGCAGTTCTTC
d_gene: TRBD2; j_gene: TRBJ2-3; v_gene: TRBV28; abundance: -; CDR3aa: CASSLGAGGTWDTQYF; CDR3nt: TGTGCCAGCAGTTTAGGGGCGGGGGGGACGTGGGATACGCAGTATTTT
d_gene: -; j_gene: TRBJ2-5; v_gene: TRBV14; abundance: -; CDR3aa: CASSQDNTGLETQYF; CDR3nt: TGTGCCAGCAGCCAAGATAATACAGGCCTAGAGACCCAGTACTTC
d_gene: TRBD2; j_gene: TRBJ2-1; v_gene: TRBV7-8; abundance: few; CDR3aa: CASTSPGGGPQNEQFF; CDR3nt: TGTGCCAGCACCTCCCCTGGCGGGGGGCCTCAGAATGAGCAGTTCTTC
d_gene: TRBD2; j_gene: TRBJ2-1; v_gene: TRBV28; abundance: -; CDR3aa: CASSFGTSGVRDEQFF; CDR3nt: TGTGCCAGCAGTTTTGGGACTAGCGGGGTTCGCGATGAGCAGTTCTTC
d_gene: -; j_gene: TRBJ1-5; v_gene: TRBV6-5; abundance: few; CDR3aa: CASRPGGYSNQPQHF; CDR3nt: TGTGCCAGCAGACCCGGCGGGTATAGCAATCAGCCCCAGCATTTT
d_gene: -; j_gene: TRBJ2-1; v_gene: TRBV7-3; abundance: -; CDR3aa: CASSTSQDYNEQFF; CDR3nt: TGTGCCAGCAGCACCTCACAGGACTACAATGAGCAGTTCTTC
d_gene: TRBD2; j_gene: TRBJ2-1; v_gene: TRBV7-8; abundance: many; CDR3aa: CASSFRLAGASYNEQFF; CDR3nt: TGTGCCAGCAGCTTCAGACTAGCGGGGGCCTCCTACAATGAGCAGTTCTTC
d_gene: -; j_gene: TRBJ1-1; v_gene: TRBV12-3/TRBV12-4; abundance: many; CDR3aa: CASRSGAVNTEAFF; CDR3nt: TGTGCCAGCAGGTCGGGGGCGGTGAACACTGAAGCTTTCTTT
d_gene: -; j_gene: TRBJ2-5; v_gene: TRBV7-9; abundance: -; CDR3aa: CASSFQQEQETQYF; CDR3nt: TGTGCCAGCAGCTTCCAACAGGAGCAAGAGACCCAGTACTTC
d_gene: TRBD1; j_gene: TRBJ2-7; v_gene: TRBV7-9; abundance: many; CDR3aa: CASSLGDRVHEQYF; CDR3nt: TGTGCCAGCAGCTTAGGGGACAGGGTCCACGAGCAGTACTTC
d_gene: TRBD2; j_gene: TRBJ2-5; v_gene: TRBV12-3/TRBV12-4; abundance: many; CDR3aa: CASSSRPELAEETQYF; CDR3nt: TGTGCCAGCAGTTCCCGACCGGAACTAGCGGAAGAGACCCAGTACTTC
d_gene: -; j_gene: TRBJ1-5; v_gene: TRBV4-1; abundance: many; CDR3aa: CASSRMEDQPQHF; CDR3nt: TGCGCCAGCAGCCGTATGGAAGATCAGCCCCAGCATTTT
d_gene: -; j_gene: TRBJ2-1; v_gene: TRBV24-1; abundance: few; CDR3aa: CASQGLADSNEQFF; CDR3nt: TGTGCCAGCCAGGGGCTAGCGGATAGCAATGAGCAGTTCTTC
d_gene: TRBD2; j_gene: TRBJ2-1; v_gene: TRBV6-5; abundance: -; CDR3aa: CASRWTSGGYEQFF; CDR3nt: TGTGCCAGCAGGTGGACTAGCGGGGGATATGAGCAGTTCTTC
d_gene: -; j_gene: TRBJ2-1; v_gene: TRBV28; abundance: -; CDR3aa: CASSPLASSSYNEQFF; CDR3nt: TGTGCCAGCAGCCCTCTAGCAAGTAGCTCCTACAATGAGCAGTTCTTC
d_gene: -; j_gene: TRBJ1-1; v_gene: TRBV5-1; abundance: few; CDR3aa: CASSSGEKNTEAFF; CDR3nt: TGCGCCAGCAGCTCAGGGGAGAAGAACACTGAAGCTTTCTTT
d_gene: TRBD1; j_gene: TRBJ2-5; v_gene: TRBV7-9; abundance: many; CDR3aa: CASSLTRQGETQYF; CDR3nt: TGTGCCAGCAGCTTAACCCGACAGGGAGAGACCCAGTACTTC
d_gene: -; j_gene: TRBJ1-2; v_gene: TRBV28; abundance: -; CDR3aa: CASRGDGRLYGYTF; CDR3nt: TGTGCCAGCAGGGGGGATGGCAGGCTCTATGGCTACACCTTC
d_gene: -; j_gene: TRBJ1-5; v_gene: TRBV9; abundance: -; CDR3aa: CASSPNGNSNQPQHF; CDR3nt: TGTGCCAGCAGCCCCAACGGGAATAGCAATCAGCCCCAGCATTTT
d_gene: -; j_gene: TRBJ1-4; v_gene: TRBV6-1; abundance: -; CDR3aa: CASSLSGTPPSGLFF; CDR3nt: TGTGCCAGCAGCCTATCCGGGACACCACCCTCAGGATTGTTTTTT
d_gene: -; j_gene: TRBJ1-3; v_gene: TRBV20-1; abundance: -; CDR3aa: CSAREIKSSRQAGNTIYF; CDR3nt: TGCAGTGCTAGAGAAATAAAATCCTCCAGGCAGGCCGGAAACACCATATATTTT
d_gene: -; j_gene: TRBJ1-2; v_gene: TRBV12-3/TRBV12-4; abundance: few; CDR3aa: CASSFWGNYGYTF; CDR3nt: TGTGCCAGCAGTTTTTGGGGAAACTATGGCTACACCTTC
d_gene: -; j_gene: TRBJ2-2; v_gene: TRBV7-9; abundance: many; CDR3aa: CASSYLRQIANTGELFF; CDR3nt: TGTGCCAGCAGCTACCTCCGACAGATCGCGAACACCGGGGAGCTGTTTTTT
d_gene: TRBD2; j_gene: TRBJ2-7; v_gene: TRBV20-1; abundance: -; CDR3aa: CSAHWDYSTYEQYF; CDR3nt: TGCAGTGCGCATTGGGACTATTCAACCTACGAGCAGTACTTC
d_gene: TRBD1; j_gene: TRBJ1-1; v_gene: TRBV4-2; abundance: few; CDR3aa: CASGGTENTEAFF; CDR3nt: TGTGCCAGCGGCGGGACAGAAAACACTGAAGCTTTCTTT
d_gene: TRBD2; j_gene: TRBJ2-7; v_gene: TRBV20-1; abundance: -; CDR3aa: CSATSGEIYEQYF; CDR3nt: TGCAGTGCTACGAGCGGGGAGATCTACGAGCAGTACTTC
d_gene: TRBD1; j_gene: TRBJ1-2; v_gene: TRBV7-8; abundance: -; CDR3aa: CASSEYTGGPGYTF; CDR3nt: TGTGCCAGCAGCGAATATACAGGGGGCCCTGGCTACACCTTC
d_gene: -; j_gene: TRBJ1-1; v_gene: TRBV20-1; abundance: -; CDR3aa: CSATSGRTEAFF; CDR3nt: TGCAGTGCTACCTCAGGAAGGACTGAAGCTTTCTTT
d_gene: -; j_gene: TRBJ2-6; v_gene: TRBV7-9; abundance: -; CDR3aa: CASSGPREVSSGANVLTF; CDR3nt: TGTGCCAGCAGCGGCCCTCGGGAAGTCAGCTCTGGGGCCAACGTCCTGACTTTC
d_gene: -; j_gene: TRBJ1-5; v_gene: TRBV7-9; abundance: -; CDR3aa: CASSPDGVVQPQHF; CDR3nt: TGTGCCAGCAGCCCAGACGGGGTTGTTCAGCCCCAGCATTTT
d_gene: -; j_gene: TRBJ2-7; v_gene: TRBV20-1; abundance: -; CDR3aa: CSAIPFPEGLYEQYF; CDR3nt: TGCAGTGCGATCCCGTTCCCGGAGGGCTTGTACGAGCAGTACTTC
d_gene: TRBD1; j_gene: TRBJ1-5; v_gene: TRBV6-6; abundance: -; CDR3aa: CASRFAPGQGTMPQHF; CDR3nt: TGTGCCAGCAGGTTCGCCCCGGGACAGGGGACGATGCCCCAGCATTTT
d_gene: -; j_gene: TRBJ2-5; v_gene: TRBV12-3/TRBV12-4; abundance: once; CDR3aa: CASSFLGVSAETQYF; CDR3nt: TGTGCCAGCAGTTTTTTGGGGGTTTCGGCCGAGACCCAGTACTTC
d_gene: -; j_gene: TRBJ1-2; v_gene: TRBV7-9; abundance: few; CDR3aa: CASSSGASGLYGYTF; CDR3nt: TGTGCCAGCAGCTCGGGGGCCTCCGGACTTTATGGCTACACCTTC
d_gene: -; j_gene: TRBJ2-5; v_gene: TRBV6-5; abundance: -; CDR3aa: CASSYFTGAQETQYF; CDR3nt: TGTGCCAGCAGTTACTTTACCGGGGCTCAAGAGACCCAGTACTTC
d_gene: TRBD2; j_gene: TRBJ2-4; v_gene: TRBV7-2; abundance: many; CDR3aa: CASSLAGLAGDAKNIQYF; CDR3nt: TGTGCCAGCAGCTTAGCGGGACTAGCGGGGGATGCCAAAAACATTCAGTACTTC
d_gene: -; j_gene: TRBJ2-1; v_gene: TRBV7-3; abundance: few; CDR3aa: CASSLTVGVRDEQFF; CDR3nt: TGTGCCAGCAGCTTAACGGTGGGGGTTCGCGATGAGCAGTTCTTC
d_gene: -; j_gene: TRBJ2-2; v_gene: TRBV2; abundance: -; CDR3aa: CAVHADTGELFF; CDR3nt: TGTGCCGTCCACGCAGACACCGGGGAGCTGTTTTTT
d_gene: TRBD1; j_gene: TRBJ1-3; v_gene: TRBV7-9; abundance: -; CDR3aa: CASSPPSTGTGNTIYF; CDR3nt: TGTGCCAGCAGCCCACCCTCGACAGGGACTGGAAACACCATATATTTT
d_gene: TRBD1; j_gene: TRBJ1-2; v_gene: TRBV5-6; abundance: -; CDR3aa: CASRSDRADGYTF; CDR3nt: TGTGCCAGCAGATCAGACAGGGCAGATGGCTACACCTTC
d_gene: TRBD1; j_gene: TRBJ1-2; v_gene: TRBV7-9; abundance: many; CDR3aa: CASSGDRLAYGYTF; CDR3nt: TGTGCCAGCAGCGGGGACAGGCTGGCCTATGGCTACACCTTC
d_gene: -; j_gene: TRBJ2-3; v_gene: TRBV20-1; abundance: -; CDR3aa: CSARDLGLSNGYTQYF; CDR3nt: TGCAGTGCTAGAGATCTGGGACTGAGTAACGGTTATACGCAGTATTTT
d_gene: TRBD1; j_gene: TRBJ1-2; v_gene: TRBV28; abundance: -; CDR3aa: CASSQGTGTGDGYTF; CDR3nt: TGTGCCAGCAGTCAGGGAACCGGGACAGGGGATGGCTACACCTTC
d_gene: -; j_gene: TRBJ1-1; v_gene: TRBV12-3/TRBV12-4; abundance: -; CDR3aa: CASSSTLNTEAFF; CDR3nt: TGTGCCAGCAGTTCGACATTGAACACTGAAGCTTTCTTT
d_gene: -; j_gene: TRBJ1-1; v_gene: TRBV7-8; abundance: -; CDR3aa: CTSSLDGNTEAFF; CDR3nt: TGTACCAGCAGCTTAGATGGAAACACTGAAGCTTTCTTT
d_gene: -; j_gene: TRBJ2-1; v_gene: TRBV20-1; abundance: -; CDR3aa: CSATQVTYNEQFF; CDR3nt: TGCAGTGCTACACAGGTCACCTACAATGAGCAGTTCTTC
d_gene: -; j_gene: TRBJ2-1; v_gene: TRBV20-1; abundance: -; CDR3aa: CSARDGYTAVSYNEQFF; CDR3nt: TGCAGTGCTAGAGATGGGTATACGGCGGTCTCCTACAATGAGCAGTTCTTC
d_gene: -; j_gene: TRBJ1-2; v_gene: TRBV29-1; abundance: -; CDR3aa: CSVLAGRDGYTF; CDR3nt: TGCAGCGTTCTCGCGGGGCGGGATGGCTACACCTTC
d_gene: TRBD1; j_gene: TRBJ2-5; v_gene: TRBV7-8; abundance: -; CDR3aa: CASSTGQAAQETQYF; CDR3nt: TGTGCCAGCAGCACGGGACAGGCGGCGCAAGAGACCCAGTACTTC
d_gene: -; j_gene: TRBJ1-4; v_gene: TRBV12-3/TRBV12-4; abundance: many; CDR3aa: CASSQTGADGEKLFF; CDR3nt: TGTGCCAGCAGCCAAACAGGCGCCGACGGTGAAAAACTGTTTTTT
d_gene: TRBD1; j_gene: TRBJ2-2; v_gene: TRBV29-1; abundance: once; CDR3aa: CSVEGGTGRKTGELFF; CDR3nt: TGCAGCGTTGAAGGGGGGACAGGGAGAAAAACCGGGGAGCTGTTTTTT